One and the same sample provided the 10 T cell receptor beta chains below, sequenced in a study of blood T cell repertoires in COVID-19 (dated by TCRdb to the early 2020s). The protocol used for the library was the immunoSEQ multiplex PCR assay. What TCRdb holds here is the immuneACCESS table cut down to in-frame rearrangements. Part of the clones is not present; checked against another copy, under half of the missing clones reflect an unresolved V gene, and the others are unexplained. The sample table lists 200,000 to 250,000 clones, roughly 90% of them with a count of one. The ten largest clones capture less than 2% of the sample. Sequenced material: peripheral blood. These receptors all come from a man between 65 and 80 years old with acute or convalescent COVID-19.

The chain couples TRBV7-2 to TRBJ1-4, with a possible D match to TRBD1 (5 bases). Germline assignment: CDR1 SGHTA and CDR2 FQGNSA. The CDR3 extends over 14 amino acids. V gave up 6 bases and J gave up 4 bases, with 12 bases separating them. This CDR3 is CASSQRQLNEKLFF. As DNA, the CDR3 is TGTGCCAGCAGTCAGAGACAGCTTAATGAAAAACTGTTTTTT.

The CDR3 is CASSRPGTYVNEQFF. The CDR3 DNA reads TGTGCCAGCAGCCGTCCCGGGACTTATGTCAATGAGCAGTTCTTC. The rearrangement joins TRBV28 to TRBJ2-1, with a tentative D call TRBD2 (6 bases). Germline CDR1 is MDHEN and CDR2 is SYDVKM. The CDR3 is 15 residues long. Deletions cut 6 bases from V and 6 bases from J, with 18 bases between.

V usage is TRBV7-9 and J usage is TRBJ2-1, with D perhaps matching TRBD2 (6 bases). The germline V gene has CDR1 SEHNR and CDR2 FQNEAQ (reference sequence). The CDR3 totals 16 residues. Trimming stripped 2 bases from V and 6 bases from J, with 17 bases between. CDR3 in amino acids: CASSLSQRLGGNEQFF. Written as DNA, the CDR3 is TGTGCCAGCAGCTTATCTCAACGGCTGGGAGGCAATGAGCAGTTCTTC.

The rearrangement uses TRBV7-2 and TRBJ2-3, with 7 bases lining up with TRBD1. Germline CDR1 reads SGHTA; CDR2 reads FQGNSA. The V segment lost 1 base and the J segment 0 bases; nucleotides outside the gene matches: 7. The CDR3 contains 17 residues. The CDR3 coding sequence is TGTGCCAGCAGCTTAGGTTGGGACAGCCATAGCACAGATACGCAGTATTTT. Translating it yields CASSLGWDSHSTDTQYF.

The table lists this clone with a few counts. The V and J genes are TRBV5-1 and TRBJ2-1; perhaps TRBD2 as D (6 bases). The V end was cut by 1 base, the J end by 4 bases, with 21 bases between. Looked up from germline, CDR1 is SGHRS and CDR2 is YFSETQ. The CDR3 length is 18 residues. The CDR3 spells CASSLRASGTSIYNEQFF. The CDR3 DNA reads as TGCGCCAGCAGCTTGAGGGCCAGTGGGACTTCTATTTACAATGAGCAGTTCTTC.

The CDR3: CASSFVNRGAFF. The CDR3 nucleotides are TGTGCCAGCAGTTTTGTGAACAGGGGAGCTTTCTTT. The V call is TRBV12-3 or TRBV12-4, the J call TRBJ1-1; TRBD1 matches 7 bases. V lost 3 bases to trimming and J lost 10 bases; unmatched junction nucleotides: 5. The CDR3 is 12 amino acids.

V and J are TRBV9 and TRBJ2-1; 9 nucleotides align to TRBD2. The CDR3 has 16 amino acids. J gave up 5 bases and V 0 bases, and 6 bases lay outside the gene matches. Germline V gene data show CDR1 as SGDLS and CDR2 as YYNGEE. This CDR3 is CASSVGVAGENNEQFF. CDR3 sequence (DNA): TGTGCCAGCAGCGTAGGGGTAGCGGGAGAAAACAATGAGCAGTTCTTC.

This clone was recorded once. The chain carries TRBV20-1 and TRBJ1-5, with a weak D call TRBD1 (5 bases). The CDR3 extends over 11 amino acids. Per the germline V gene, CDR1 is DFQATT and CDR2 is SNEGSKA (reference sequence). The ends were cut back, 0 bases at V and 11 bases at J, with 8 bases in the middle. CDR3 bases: TGCAGTGCTAGAGATATCAGGGCCCAGCATTTT. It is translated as CSARDIRAQHF.

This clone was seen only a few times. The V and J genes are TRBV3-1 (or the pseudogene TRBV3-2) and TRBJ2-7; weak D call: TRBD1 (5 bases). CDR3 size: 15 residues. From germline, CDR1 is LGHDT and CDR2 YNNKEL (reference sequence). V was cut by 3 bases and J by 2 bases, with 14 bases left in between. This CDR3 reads CASSQEIGHAYEQYF. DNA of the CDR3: TGTGCCAGCAGCCAGGAAATAGGACACGCCTACGAGCAGTACTTC.

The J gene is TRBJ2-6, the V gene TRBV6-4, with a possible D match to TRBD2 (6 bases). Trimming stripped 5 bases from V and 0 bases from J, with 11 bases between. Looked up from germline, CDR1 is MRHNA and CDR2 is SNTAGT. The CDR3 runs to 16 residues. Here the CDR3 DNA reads TGTGCCAGCAGTCCGGGACTTCGCTCTGGGGCCAACGTCCTGACTTTC. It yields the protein CASSPGLRSGANVLTF.